This is a list of T cell receptor beta chains from one sample in a study of shared clonotypes between healthy human individuals. The assay was immunoSEQ multiplex PCR, and TCRdb's table has in-frame clones only and misses some. The table lists 2,500,000 or so clones, roughly nine tenths of them singletons. The specimen sequenced was naive CD4+ T cells sorted from blood. Receptors were obtained from a man younger than 35 in good health. CDR3s include the opening cysteine and the closing phenylalanine or tryptophan. A D gene is named only where the DNA matches it firmly. Only part of the rows carry a size: once, few, many, or a class if the clone is expanded.

v_gene: TRBV10-3; abundance: -; j_gene: TRBJ2-1; d_gene: TRBD2; CDR3nt: TGTGCCACCAACAGCGGGGGGGGCTCCTACAATGAGCAGTTCTTC; CDR3aa: CATNSGGGSYNEQFF
v_gene: TRBV29-1; abundance: -; j_gene: TRBJ2-2; d_gene: -; CDR3nt: TGCAGCGTTCATCCCGACCCAACGAACACCGGGGAGCTGTTTTTT; CDR3aa: CSVHPDPTNTGELFF
v_gene: TRBV5-1; abundance: -; j_gene: TRBJ1-6; d_gene: TRBD1; CDR3nt: TGCGCCAGCAGCATCGGACAGGGCTCTAATTCACCCCTCCACTTT; CDR3aa: CASSIGQGSNSPLHF
v_gene: TRBV2; abundance: -; j_gene: TRBJ1-1; d_gene: -; CDR3nt: TGTGCCAGCAGAAGGCCTTTGAACACTGAAGCTTTCTTT; CDR3aa: CASRRPLNTEAFF
v_gene: TRBV6-5; abundance: -; j_gene: TRBJ1-2; d_gene: TRBD1; CDR3nt: TGTGCCGAGGGGAGACAGGGCTCCTATGGCTACACCTTC; CDR3aa: CAEGRQGSYGYTF
v_gene: TRBV9; abundance: -; j_gene: TRBJ2-3; d_gene: TRBD1; CDR3nt: TGTGCCAGCAGCGTAGAACAGGGGAACACAGATACGCAGTATTTT; CDR3aa: CASSVEQGNTDTQYF
v_gene: TRBV5-6; abundance: -; j_gene: TRBJ2-3; d_gene: TRBD2; CDR3nt: TGTGCCAGCAGCTTTGGGCTAGCGGGACTGGATACGCAGTATTTT; CDR3aa: CASSFGLAGLDTQYF
v_gene: TRBV11-3; abundance: -; j_gene: TRBJ2-5; d_gene: -; CDR3nt: TGTGCCAGCAGCGGGGGGTACCAAGAGACCCAGTACTTC; CDR3aa: CASSGGYQETQYF
v_gene: TRBV7-2; abundance: -; j_gene: TRBJ2-1; d_gene: TRBD2; CDR3nt: TGTGCCAGCAGCTCAAGCGGGGGCTCCTACAATGAGCAGTTCTTC; CDR3aa: CASSSSGGSYNEQFF
v_gene: TRBV7-2; abundance: -; j_gene: TRBJ2-3; d_gene: TRBD2; CDR3nt: TGTGCCAGCAGCTTAGGACTAGCAGGCACAGATACGCAGTATTTT; CDR3aa: CASSLGLAGTDTQYF
v_gene: TRBV10-1; abundance: -; j_gene: TRBJ2-3; d_gene: -; CDR3nt: TGCGCCAGCAGTGAACGAGGGAACACAGATACGCAGTATTTT; CDR3aa: CASSERGNTDTQYF
v_gene: TRBV2; abundance: -; j_gene: TRBJ1-1; d_gene: TRBD1; CDR3nt: TGTGCCAGCAGACAGACAGGGGCCCGAACTGAAGCTTTCTTT; CDR3aa: CASRQTGARTEAFF
v_gene: TRBV15; abundance: -; j_gene: TRBJ2-6; d_gene: -; CDR3nt: TGTGCCACCAGCAGAAGACTATCGGTCTCTGGGGCCAACGTCCTGACTTTC; CDR3aa: CATSRRLSVSGANVLTF
v_gene: TRBV27; abundance: -; j_gene: TRBJ2-2; d_gene: -; CDR3nt: TGTGCCAGCGCCTTTAGGGGGGTGGTCGGGGAGCTGTTTTTT; CDR3aa: CASAFRGVVGELFF
v_gene: TRBV11-2; abundance: -; j_gene: TRBJ2-2; d_gene: TRBD2; CDR3nt: TGTGCCAGCAGCAAGACTAGCGGATCGAACACCGGGGAGCTGTTTTTT; CDR3aa: CASSKTSGSNTGELFF
v_gene: TRBV28; abundance: -; j_gene: TRBJ2-3; d_gene: TRBD2; CDR3nt: TGTGCCCCTATTGGGAGCAAGTGGGGGGGGTCGGCAGATACGCAGTATTTT; CDR3aa: CAPIGSKWGGSADTQYF
v_gene: TRBV18; abundance: -; j_gene: TRBJ2-5; d_gene: -; CDR3nt: TGTGCCAGCTCACGAGAAGGAGGAGAGACCCAGTACTTC; CDR3aa: CASSREGGETQYF
v_gene: TRBV7-6; abundance: -; j_gene: TRBJ2-7; d_gene: -; CDR3nt: TGTGCCAGCAGCTTAGGTTGGGGGGACGAGCAGTACTTC; CDR3aa: CASSLGWGDEQYF
v_gene: TRBV28; abundance: -; j_gene: TRBJ2-1; d_gene: -; CDR3nt: TGTGCCAGCAGTTTGGGAGGGGGGCCTTACAATGAGCAGTTCTTC; CDR3aa: CASSLGGGPYNEQFF
v_gene: TRBV10-3; abundance: -; j_gene: TRBJ2-1; d_gene: -; CDR3nt: TGTGCCATCAGTGAGACGAGCGGAGGGGGCTACAATGAGCAGTTCTTC; CDR3aa: CAISETSGGGYNEQFF
v_gene: TRBV7-2; abundance: -; j_gene: TRBJ2-7; d_gene: -; CDR3nt: TGTGCCAGCAGCTTAGATCCTCAGGTGGGGGAGCAGTACTTC; CDR3aa: CASSLDPQVGEQYF
v_gene: TRBV9; abundance: -; j_gene: TRBJ2-5; d_gene: TRBD1; CDR3nt: TGTGCCAGCAGCGCGGGACAGGGGCTATCTTACCAAGAGACCCAGTACTTC; CDR3aa: CASSAGQGLSYQETQYF
v_gene: TRBV19; abundance: -; j_gene: TRBJ2-4; d_gene: TRBD2; CDR3nt: TGTGCCAGTAGTAACAGCGGGGCCCAAAAAAACATTCAGTACTTC; CDR3aa: CASSNSGAQKNIQYF
v_gene: TRBV6-5; abundance: -; j_gene: TRBJ2-1; d_gene: -; CDR3nt: TGTGCCAGCAGGTTCGACACCAGCTCCTACAATGAGCAGTTCTTC; CDR3aa: CASRFDTSSYNEQFF
v_gene: TRBV10-1; abundance: once; j_gene: TRBJ2-3; d_gene: -; CDR3nt: TGCGCCAGCAGTGAAGTCTCCCCAGATACGCAGTATTTT; CDR3aa: CASSEVSPDTQYF
v_gene: TRBV2; abundance: -; j_gene: TRBJ2-3; d_gene: -; CDR3nt: TGTGCCAGCAGTGAGTTGGAAACAGATACGCAGTATTTT; CDR3aa: CASSELETDTQYF